The sequence of this TCR beta chain was determined in a study of blood T cell repertoires in COVID-19. Across the whole study: Specimens from acute and convalescent COVID-19 originated in the United States, Italy and Spain. PBMCs, B-cell-depleted T cells, or T cells were the source of the cDNA or gDNA that made up the material.

The V end lost 1 base, the J end lost 6 bases, and 10 bases lay between the germline ends. This CDR3 spans 13 amino acids. Germline V gene sequence: CDR1 SGHNT, CDR2 YYREEE (reference sequence). Study processing details: Researchers report that nucleated cell counts were estimated from reference gene primer amplification. The data were produced by immunoSEQ multiplex PCR, yet TCRdb's version contains in-frame clones alone and is incomplete. The D gene and trimming were derived from the DNA, and the V and J assignments and clone size from that table. The profile shows roughly 700,000 clones, 70% to 90% of them singletons.

This receptor was taken from a woman aged 18-29 years with acute or convalescent COVID-19. The V call is TRBV5-4, the J call TRBJ1-2, with D maybe TRBD1 (6 bases). What was sequenced was peripheral blood. The CDR3 reads CASSLTGGDGYTF. The CDR3 DNA reads as TGTGCCAGCAGCTTGACGGGGGGCGATGGCTACACCTTC.